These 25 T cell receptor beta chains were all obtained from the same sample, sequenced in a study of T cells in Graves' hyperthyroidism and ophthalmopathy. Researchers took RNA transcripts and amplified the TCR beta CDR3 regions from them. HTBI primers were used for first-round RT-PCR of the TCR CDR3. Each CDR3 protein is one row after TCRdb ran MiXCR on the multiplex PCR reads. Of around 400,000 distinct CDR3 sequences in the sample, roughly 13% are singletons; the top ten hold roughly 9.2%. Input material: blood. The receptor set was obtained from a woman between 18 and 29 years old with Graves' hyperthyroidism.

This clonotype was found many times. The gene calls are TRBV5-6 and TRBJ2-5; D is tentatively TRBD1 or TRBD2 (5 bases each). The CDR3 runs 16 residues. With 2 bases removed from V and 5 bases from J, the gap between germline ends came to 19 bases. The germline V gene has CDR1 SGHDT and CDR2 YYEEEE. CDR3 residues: CASSFGASGLGETQYF. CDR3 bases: TGTGCCAGCAGCTTCGGGGCTTCGGGGCTTGGTGAGACCCAGTACTTC.

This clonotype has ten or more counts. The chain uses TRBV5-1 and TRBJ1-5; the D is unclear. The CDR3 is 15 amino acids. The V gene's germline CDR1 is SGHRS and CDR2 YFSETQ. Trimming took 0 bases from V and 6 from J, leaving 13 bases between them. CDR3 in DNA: TGCGCCAGCAGCTTGGTTAGGCAGAAAGGTCAGCCCCAGCATTTT. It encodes CASSLVRQKGQPQHF.

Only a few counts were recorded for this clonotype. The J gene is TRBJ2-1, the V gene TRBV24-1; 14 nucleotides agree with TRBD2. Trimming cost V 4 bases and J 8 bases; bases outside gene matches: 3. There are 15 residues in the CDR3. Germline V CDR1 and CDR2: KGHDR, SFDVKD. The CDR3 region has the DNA TGTGCCACCAGTGACCCGACTAGCGGGAGGGATGAGCAGTTCTTC. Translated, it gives CATSDPTSGRDEQFF.

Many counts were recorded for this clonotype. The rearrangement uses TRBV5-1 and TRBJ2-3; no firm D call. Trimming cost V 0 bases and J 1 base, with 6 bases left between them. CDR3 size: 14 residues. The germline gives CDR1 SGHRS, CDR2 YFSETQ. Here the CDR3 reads CASSLDGGTDTQYF. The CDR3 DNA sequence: TGCGCCAGCAGCTTGGACGGCGGCACAGATACGCAGTATTTT.

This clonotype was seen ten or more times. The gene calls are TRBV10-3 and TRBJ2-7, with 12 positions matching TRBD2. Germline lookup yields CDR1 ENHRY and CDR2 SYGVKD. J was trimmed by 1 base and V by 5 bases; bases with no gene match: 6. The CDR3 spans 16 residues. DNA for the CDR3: TGTGCCATCAGTCCCGAGACTAGCGGGGGATCCTACGAGCAGTACTTC. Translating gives CAISPETSGGSYEQYF.

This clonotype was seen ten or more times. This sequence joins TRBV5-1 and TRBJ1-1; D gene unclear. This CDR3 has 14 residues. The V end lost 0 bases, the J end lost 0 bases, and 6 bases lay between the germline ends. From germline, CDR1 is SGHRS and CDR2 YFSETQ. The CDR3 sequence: CASSLATLNTEAFF. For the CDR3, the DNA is TGCGCCAGCAGCTTGGCCACTCTGAACACTGAAGCTTTCTTT.

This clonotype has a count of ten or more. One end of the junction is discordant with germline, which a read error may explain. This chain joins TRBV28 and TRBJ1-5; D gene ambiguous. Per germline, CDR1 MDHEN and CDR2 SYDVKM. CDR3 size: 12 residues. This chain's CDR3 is CASSLGNQPQRF. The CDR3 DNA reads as TGTGCCAGCAGTCTGGGGAATCAGCCCCAGCGTTTT.

CDR3 sequence: CASSLGAGLSPKETQYF. In nucleotides, the CDR3 is TGCGCCAGCAGCTTGGGGGCGGGCCTAAGCCCCAAAGAGACCCAGTACTTC. The chain carries TRBV5-1 and TRBJ2-5; possibly TRBD2 for D (5 bases). There are 17 residues in the CDR3. V lost 0 bases to trimming and J lost 3 bases, with 18 bases between them. Germline CDR1 and CDR2: SGHRS and YFSETQ. The variable domain in full, completed from reference TRBV5-1 and TRBJ2-5, reads KAGVTQTPRYLIKTRGQQVTLSCSPISGHRSVSWYQQTPGQGLQFLFEYFSETQRNKGNFPGRFSGRQFSNSRSEMNVSTLELGDSALYLCASSLGAGLSPKETQYFGPGTRLLVL.

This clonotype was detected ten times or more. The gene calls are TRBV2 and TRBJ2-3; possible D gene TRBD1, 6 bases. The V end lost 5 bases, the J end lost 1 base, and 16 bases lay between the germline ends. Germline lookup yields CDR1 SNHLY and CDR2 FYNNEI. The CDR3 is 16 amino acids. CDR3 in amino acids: CASSNLGTPRTDTQYF. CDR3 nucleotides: TGTGCCAGCAGTAACCTCGGGACACCCCGCACAGATACGCAGTATTTT.

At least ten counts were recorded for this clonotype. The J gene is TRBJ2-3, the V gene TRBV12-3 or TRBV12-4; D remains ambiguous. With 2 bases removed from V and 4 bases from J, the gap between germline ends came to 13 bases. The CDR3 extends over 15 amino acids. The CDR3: CASSLPPTPPDTQYF. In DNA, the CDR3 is TGTGCCAGCAGTTTACCTCCGACGCCACCAGATACGCAGTATTTT.

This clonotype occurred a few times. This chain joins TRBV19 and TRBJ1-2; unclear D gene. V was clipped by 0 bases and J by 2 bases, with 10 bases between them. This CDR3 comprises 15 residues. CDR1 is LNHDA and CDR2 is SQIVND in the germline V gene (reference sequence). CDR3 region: CASSIEEGFNYGYTF. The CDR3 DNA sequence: TGTGCCAGTAGTATAGAGGAGGGTTTCAACTATGGCTACACCTTC.

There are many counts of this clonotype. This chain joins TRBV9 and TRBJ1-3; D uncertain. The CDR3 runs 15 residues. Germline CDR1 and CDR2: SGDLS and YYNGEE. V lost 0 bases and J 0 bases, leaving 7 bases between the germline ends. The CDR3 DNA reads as TGTGCCAGCAGCGTAGAAGGGTACTCTGGAAACACCATATATTTT. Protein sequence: CASSVEGYSGNTIYF.

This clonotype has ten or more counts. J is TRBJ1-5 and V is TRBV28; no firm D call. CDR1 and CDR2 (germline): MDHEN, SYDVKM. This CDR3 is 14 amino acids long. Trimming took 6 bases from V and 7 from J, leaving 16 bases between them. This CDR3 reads CASSSHPDGQPQHF. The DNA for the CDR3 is TGTGCCAGCAGCTCCCACCCCGACGGGCAGCCCCAGCATTTT.

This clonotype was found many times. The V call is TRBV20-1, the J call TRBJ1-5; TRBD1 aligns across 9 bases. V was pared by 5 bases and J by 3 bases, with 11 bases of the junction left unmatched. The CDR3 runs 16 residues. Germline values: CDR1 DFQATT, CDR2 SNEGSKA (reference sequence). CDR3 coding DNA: TGCAGTGCTTCAAAACCGGGACAGGGAAACAATCAGCCCCAGCATTTT. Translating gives CSASKPGQGNNQPQHF.

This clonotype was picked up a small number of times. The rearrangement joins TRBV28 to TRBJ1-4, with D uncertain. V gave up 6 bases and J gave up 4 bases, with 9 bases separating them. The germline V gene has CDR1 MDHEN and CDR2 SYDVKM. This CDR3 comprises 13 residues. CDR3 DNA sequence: TGTGCCAGCAGCCAGACCTTTAATGAAAAACTGTTTTTT. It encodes CASSQTFNEKLFF.

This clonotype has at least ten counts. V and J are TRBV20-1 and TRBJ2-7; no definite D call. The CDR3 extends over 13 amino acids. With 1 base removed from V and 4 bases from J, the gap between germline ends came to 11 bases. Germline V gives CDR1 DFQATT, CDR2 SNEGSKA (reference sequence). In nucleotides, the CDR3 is TGCAGTGCTAGAGGACGATACATTTACGAGCAGTACTTC. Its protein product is CSARGRYIYEQYF.

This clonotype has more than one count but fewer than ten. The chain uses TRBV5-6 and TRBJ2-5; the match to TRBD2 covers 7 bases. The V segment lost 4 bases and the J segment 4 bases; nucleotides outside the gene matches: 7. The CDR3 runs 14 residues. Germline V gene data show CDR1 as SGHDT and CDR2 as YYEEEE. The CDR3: CASSPSGTRETQYF. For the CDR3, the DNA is TGTGCCAGCAGCCCCAGCGGGACCCGAGAGACCCAGTACTTC.

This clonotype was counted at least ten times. Here the CDR3 reads CASSALTGGSTEAFF. CDR3 bases: TGTGCCAGCAGCGCGCTGACAGGGGGTAGTACTGAAGCTTTCTTT. V gene TRBV7-2 combines with J gene TRBJ1-1, with TRBD1 matching over 9 bases. The CDR3 is made up of 15 amino acids. Losses at the gene ends were 5 bases for V and 5 bases for J; bases not matched to a gene: 9. Germline CDR1 SGHTA, CDR2 FQGNSA.

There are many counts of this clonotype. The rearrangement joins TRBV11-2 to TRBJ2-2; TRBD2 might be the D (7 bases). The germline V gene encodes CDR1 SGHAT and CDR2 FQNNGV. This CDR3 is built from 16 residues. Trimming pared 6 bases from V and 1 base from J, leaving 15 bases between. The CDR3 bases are TGTGCCAGCAGGACTAAGGGGGGGCAGAACACCGGGGAGCTGTTTTTT. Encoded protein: CASRTKGGQNTGELFF.

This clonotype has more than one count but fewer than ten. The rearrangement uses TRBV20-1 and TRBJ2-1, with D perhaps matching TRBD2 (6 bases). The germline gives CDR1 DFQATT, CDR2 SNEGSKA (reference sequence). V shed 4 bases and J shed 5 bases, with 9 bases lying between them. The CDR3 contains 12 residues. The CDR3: CSATGSHNEQFF. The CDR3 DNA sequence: TGCAGTGCTACCGGGAGTCACAATGAGCAGTTCTTC.

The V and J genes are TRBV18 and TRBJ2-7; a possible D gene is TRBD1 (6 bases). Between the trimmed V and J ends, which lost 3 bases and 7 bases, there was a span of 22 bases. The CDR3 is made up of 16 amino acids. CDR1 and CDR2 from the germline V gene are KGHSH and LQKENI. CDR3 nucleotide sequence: TGTGCCAGCTCACCTCTCTCGGGACACAGTTCGGGGGAGCAGTACTTC. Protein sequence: CASSPLSGHSSGEQYF.

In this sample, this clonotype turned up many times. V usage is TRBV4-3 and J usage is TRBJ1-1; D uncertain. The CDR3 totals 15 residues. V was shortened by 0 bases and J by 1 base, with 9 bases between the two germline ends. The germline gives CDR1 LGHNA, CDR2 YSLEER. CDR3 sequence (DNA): TGCGCCAGCAGCCAAGATGGCCGGCAGAACACTGAAGCTTTCTTT. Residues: CASSQDGRQNTEAFF.

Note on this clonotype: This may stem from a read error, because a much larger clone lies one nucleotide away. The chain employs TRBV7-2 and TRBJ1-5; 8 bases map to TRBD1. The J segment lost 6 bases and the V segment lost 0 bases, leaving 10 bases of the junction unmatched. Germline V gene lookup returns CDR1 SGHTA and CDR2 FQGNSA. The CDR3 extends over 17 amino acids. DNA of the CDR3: TGTGCCAGCAGCTTAGCTCGCATGACAGGGGTGGGTCAGCCCCAGCATTTT. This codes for CASSLARMTGVGQPQHF.

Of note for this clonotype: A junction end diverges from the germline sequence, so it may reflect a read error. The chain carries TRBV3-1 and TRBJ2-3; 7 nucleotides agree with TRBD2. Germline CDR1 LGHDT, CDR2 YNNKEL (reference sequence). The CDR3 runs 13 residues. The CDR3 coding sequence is TGCGCCAGCTTACGCGGGGGAATAAATACGCAGTATTTT. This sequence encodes CASLRGGINTQYF.

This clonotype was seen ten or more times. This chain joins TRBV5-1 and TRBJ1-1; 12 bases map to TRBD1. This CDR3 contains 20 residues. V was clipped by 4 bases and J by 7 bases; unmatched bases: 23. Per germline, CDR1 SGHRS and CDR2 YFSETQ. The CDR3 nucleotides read TGCGCCAGCAGCATCGCCGGGACAGGGGGCGGCTATTGGGCCCAGAGTGAAGCTTTCTTT. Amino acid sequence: CASSIAGTGGGYWAQSEAFF.